This T cell receptor beta chain was recovered during a study of blood T cell repertoires in COVID-19. Turning to the study itself: COVID-19 samples from acute and convalescent phases originated in the United States, Italy and Spain. PBMCs, B-cell-depleted T cells, or T cells were the source of the cDNA or gDNA that made up the material.

Original analysis: Amplified reference gene primers provided the basis for estimating nucleated cell counts. Assay used: immunoSEQ multiplex PCR; TCRdb lists only in-frame clones, some missing. Clone size and the V and J calls come from that table; the DNA yielded D and trimming. The table lists fewer than 250,000 clones, 83% of them singletons. V gave up 1 base and J gave up 7 bases, with 14 bases separating them. Looked up from germline, CDR1 is SGHVS and CDR2 is FNYEAQ. The CDR3 has 16 amino acids. V gene TRBV7-6 combines with J gene TRBJ1-6; D is possibly TRBD1 (5 bases). Sequencing was performed on peripheral blood. The TCR was taken from a human donor in a cohort sampled during active COVID-19. The CDR3 bases are TGTGCCAGCAGCTTAGTAGTAGGGCAGGGAAATTCACCCCTCCACTTT. As protein: CASSLVVGQGNSPLHF.